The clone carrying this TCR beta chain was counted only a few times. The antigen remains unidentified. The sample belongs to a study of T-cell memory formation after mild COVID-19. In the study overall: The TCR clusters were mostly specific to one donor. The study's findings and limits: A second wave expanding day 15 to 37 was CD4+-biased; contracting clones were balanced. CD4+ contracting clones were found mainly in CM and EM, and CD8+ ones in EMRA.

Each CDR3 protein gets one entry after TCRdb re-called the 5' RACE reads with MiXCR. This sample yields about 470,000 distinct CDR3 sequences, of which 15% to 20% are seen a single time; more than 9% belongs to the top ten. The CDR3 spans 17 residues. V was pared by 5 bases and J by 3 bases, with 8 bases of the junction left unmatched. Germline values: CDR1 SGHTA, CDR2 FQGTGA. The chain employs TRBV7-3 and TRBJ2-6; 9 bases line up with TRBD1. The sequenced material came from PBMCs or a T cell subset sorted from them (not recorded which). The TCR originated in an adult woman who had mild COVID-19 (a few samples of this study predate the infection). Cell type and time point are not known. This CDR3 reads CASSPGTGRYGANVLTF. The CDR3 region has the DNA TGTGCCAGCAGCCCAGGGACAGGGAGGTATGGGGCCAACGTCCTGACTTTC.